The 9 T cell receptor beta chains listed next were all sequenced from one sample in a study of cytomegalovirus exposure and HLA in healthy donors. This PCR relied on a set of 60 Vbeta primers and 13 Jbeta primers. Method: immunoSEQ multiplex PCR; TCRdb's copy keeps in-frame clones and lacks some. Among around 110,000 clones listed, 79% were seen once. Material for sequencing was PBMCs. The receptors come from a man aged 30-40 years in good health and CMV-seropositive.

This chain links TRBV6-1 with TRBJ2-7, with TRBD2 identical over 13 bases. CDR3 length: 18 residues. V lost 2 bases to trimming and J lost 4 bases; unmatched junction nucleotides: 11. Germline CDR1 and CDR2: MNHNS and SASEGT. The chain's CDR3 is CASSEMGLGTSGDYEQYF. The CDR3 nucleotides read TGTGCCAGCAGTGAAATGGGGCTTGGGACTAGCGGGGATTACGAGCAGTACTTC.

V usage is TRBV2 and J usage is TRBJ1-5, with TRBD1 identical over 10 bases. V gave up 6 bases and J gave up 7 bases; unmatched junction bases: 3. Germline CDR1 SNHLY, CDR2 FYNNEI. The CDR3 spans 13 residues. CDR3 bases: TGTGCCAGCAGAGGACAGGGGGGACAGCCCCAGCATTTT. Protein: CASRGQGGQPQHF.

The chain joins TRBV6-5 to TRBJ2-7; TRBD1 matches at 8 bases. The CDR3 totals 15 residues. The V gene's germline CDR1 is MNHEY and CDR2 SVGAGI. The trim removed 7 bases at V and 3 bases at J, leaving 11 bases unmatched. Here the CDR3 DNA reads TGTGCCAGCAAAACAGGGGGGTCGGCGTTCTACGAGCAGTACTTC. Translation gives CASKTGGSAFYEQYF.

The chain uses TRBV28 and TRBJ1-5; 7 bases map to TRBD1. Trimming took 4 bases from V and 7 from J; bases not matched to a gene: 10. This CDR3 comprises 15 residues. Germline V gene lookup returns CDR1 MDHEN and CDR2 SYDVKM. Written as DNA, the CDR3 is TGTGCCAGCAGTTACTCGGACAGGAAGGGACAGCCCCAGCATTTT. Translation: CASSYSDRKGQPQHF.

The chain couples TRBV7-2 to TRBJ2-1, with a tentative D call TRBD2 (6 bases). Trimming left V 1 base short and J 4 bases short, with 14 bases between. This CDR3 contains 16 residues. Germline CDR1 and CDR2: SGHTA and FQGNSA. DNA for the CDR3: TGTGCCAGCAGCTTAGTTTCTGGCGGAGGGTACAATGAGCAGTTCTTC. Protein: CASSLVSGGGYNEQFF.

The CDR3 DNA follows: TGTGCCTGGGGGTTTACGGATCCAGGCCCCCAGCATTTT. Residues: CAWGFTDPGPQHF. The chain couples TRBV30 to TRBJ1-5, with unresolved D. The CDR3 totals 13 residues. Trimming left V 5 bases short and J 10 bases short, with 18 bases between. From germline, CDR1 is GTSNPN and CDR2 SVGIG (reference sequence).

The chain uses TRBV30 and TRBJ1-2; D might be TRBD1 (6 bases). Looked up from germline, CDR1 is GTSNPN and CDR2 is SVGIG (reference sequence). Trimming took 0 bases from V and 4 from J, leaving 12 bases between them. This CDR3 is 14 amino acids long. CDR3 residues: CAWSVQGTFYGYTF. Written as DNA, the CDR3 is TGTGCCTGGAGTGTCCAGGGGACCTTCTATGGCTACACCTTC.

V gene TRBV7-9 combines with J gene TRBJ1-2; TRBD1 matches at 7 bases. CDR1 and CDR2 from the germline V gene are SEHNR and FQNEAQ (reference sequence). V shed 7 bases, J shed 3 bases, and the junction held 11 bases outside the gene matches. The length of the CDR3 is 15 residues. CDR3 nucleotides: TGTGCCAGCACTACGGACCGACAGGGTTACTATGGCTACACCTTC. Translating it yields CASTTDRQGYYGYTF.

V gene TRBV30 combines with J gene TRBJ1-2, with 12 bases fitting TRBD1. V shed 4 bases, J shed 8 bases, and the junction held 11 bases outside the gene matches. The length of the CDR3 is 15 residues. Germline lookup yields CDR1 GTSNPN and CDR2 SVGIG (reference sequence). The CDR3 bases are TGTGCCTGGAACAAGCGCGGGGGGACAGGGGGCGGCTACACCTTC. Translation: CAWNKRGGTGGGYTF.